The 29 T cell receptor beta chains listed next were all sequenced from one sample in a study of metastatic and nonmetastatic thyroid tumors (dated by TCRdb to the early 2020s). No treatment had been received by any patient before thyroid surgery. Preparation of the library involved PCR. Instrument used: Illumina HiSeq 4000. Through fastp at Q25 and MiXCR, TCRdb rebuilt clones from the public reads, retaining in-frame beta chains. A total of approximately 41,000 clones appear in this sample, about 24% of them only once. The leading ten clones occupy around 15% of the sample. Sequenced material: tumor tissue. The origin of the receptors is a female donor with papillary thyroid cancer or a benign thyroid nodule (not recorded which). Some clones in this sample may be carry-over from other donors' samples.

This clone is medium-sized by share. The chain has TRBV6-2 or TRBV6-3 and TRBJ1-1; no clear D. V lost 7 bases, J lost 1 base, and 10 bases lay in between. The CDR3 has 13 amino acids. Germline loops: CDR1 MNHEY, CDR2 SVGEGT. Here the CDR3 DNA reads TGTGCCAGCATGATTTCGCAGAACACTGAAGCTTTCTTT. Its protein product is CASMISQNTEAFF.

This clone showed up many times. This specimen includes other DNA sequences encoding the same CDR3. The chain employs TRBV6-1 and TRBJ2-2; maybe TRBD1 (6 bases). The CDR3 extends over 15 amino acids. Germline V gives CDR1 MNHNS, CDR2 SASEGT. V was pared by 5 bases and J by 4 bases, with 14 bases between. The CDR3: CASSRQVGGTGELFF. The CDR3 DNA reads TGTGCCAGCAGTCGACAGGTCGGAGGCACCGGGGAGCTGTTTTTT.

In its sample, this clone was seen a few times. This sequence joins TRBV12-3 or TRBV12-4 and TRBJ1-5, with D unresolved. Trimming shortened V by 2 bases and J by 0 bases, and 11 bases separated the two germline ends. The CDR3 covers 16 residues. The CDR3 region is CASSLKFGYSNQPQHF. CDR3 in DNA: TGTGCCAGCAGTTTAAAATTCGGGTATAGCAATCAGCCCCAGCATTTT.

This chain links TRBV20-1 with TRBJ2-7, with D unclear. Trimming removed 2 bases at V and 5 bases at J, with 13 bases between. This CDR3 has 13 amino acids. Germline assignment: CDR1 DFQATT and CDR2 SNEGSKA (reference sequence). The CDR3 DNA follows: TGCAGTGCTAGACGCGGCGGCTCTAACGAGCAGTACTTC. It is translated as CSARRGGSNEQYF.

By proportion, this clone is medium-sized. The chain couples TRBV19 to TRBJ2-1, with D hard to call. The V end was cut by 3 bases, the J end by 0 bases, with 3 bases between. CDR1 is LNHDA, CDR2 SQIVND, per germline (reference sequence). The CDR3 runs to 13 residues. The CDR3 loop reads CASSIPSYNEQFF. In DNA form, the CDR3 reads TGTGCCAGTAGTATTCCCTCCTACAATGAGCAGTTCTTC.

This clone was observed at least ten times. The J gene is TRBJ2-5, the V gene TRBV18; 9 nucleotides match TRBD2. CDR3 size: 18 residues. Germline CDR1 KGHSH, CDR2 LQKENI. V dropped 3 bases and J dropped 3; count of bases not matched to a gene: 14. CDR3 DNA: TGTGCCAGCTCACCTCGCCAGGCGAGCCCTAGCGGGAAAGAGACCCAGTACTTC. Amino acid sequence: CASSPRQASPSGKETQYF.

This chain connects TRBV7-2 to TRBJ2-5, with 7 bases fitting TRBD1. J was trimmed by 3 bases and V by 3 bases; bases with no gene match: 10. There are 16 residues in the CDR3. Germline assignment: CDR1 SGHTA and CDR2 FQGNSA. DNA for the CDR3: TGTGCCAGCAGCTTTAGGATCGGGACAGCCAAAGAGACCCAGTACTTC. Translation: CASSFRIGTAKETQYF. Looking up the rest from reference TRBV7-2 and TRBJ2-5 gives the full variable domain: GAGVSQSPSNKVTEKGKDVELRCDPISGHTALYWYRQSLGQGLEFLIYFQGNSAPDKSGLPSDRFSAERTGGSVSTLTIQRTQQEDSAVYLCASSFRIGTAKETQYFGPGTRLLVL.

This clone is medium-sized in the sample. The chain employs TRBV27 and TRBJ2-7, with TRBD2 matching 9 bases. Trimming cost V 5 bases and J 3 bases; bases outside gene matches: 8. Per the germline V gene, CDR1 is MNHEY and CDR2 is SMNVEV (reference sequence). This CDR3 is built from 15 residues. The CDR3 loop reads CASSTVAGAGYEQYF. DNA for the CDR3: TGTGCCAGCAGTACAGTAGCGGGAGCTGGCTACGAGCAGTACTTC.

As to this clone: The junction differs from germline at one of its ends, possibly a read error. The chain joins TRBV20-1 to TRBJ2-2; D tentatively fits TRBD1 or TRBD2 (5 bases each). The CDR3 totals 15 residues. The germline V gene encodes CDR1 DFQATT and CDR2 SNEGSKA (reference sequence). The CDR3 protein is CSAQELSGPTVELFF. DNA of the CDR3: TGCAGTGCTCAGGAACTATCGGGACCCACCGTGGAGCTGTTTTTT.

The chain recombines TRBV3-1 with TRBJ1-1; TRBD1 aligns across 7 bases. J was trimmed by 2 bases and V by 4 bases; bases with no gene match: 4. The CDR3 has 14 amino acids. The V gene's germline CDR1 is LGHDT and CDR2 YNNKEL (reference sequence). In nucleotides, the CDR3 is TGTGCCAGCAGCCGAGGGACAGATAACACTGAAGCTTTCTTT. Its translation is CASSRGTDNTEAFF. The full variable domain, with the rest looked up from reference TRBV3-1 and TRBJ1-1, is DTAVSQTPKYLVTQMGNDKSIKCEQNLGHDTMYWYKQDSKKFLKIMFSYNNKELIINETVPNRFSPKSPDKAHLNLHINSLELGDSAVYFCASSRGTDNTEAFFGQGTRLTVV.

V gene TRBV7-6 combines with J gene TRBJ2-1; D might be TRBD2 (5 bases). CDR1 and CDR2 from the germline V gene are SGHVS and FNYEAQ. Trimming removed 1 base at V and 5 bases at J, with 15 bases between. This CDR3 is 16 amino acids long. The DNA for the CDR3 is TGTGCCAGCAGCTTAGGAGTGGGAGCCGCGGACAATGAGCAGTTCTTC. This gives the protein CASSLGVGAADNEQFF.

This clone occurred a few times. V gene TRBV19 combines with J gene TRBJ2-5, with D perhaps TRBD2 (6 bases). The germline CDR1 and CDR2 sequences are LNHDA and SQIVND (reference sequence). The V end was cut by 4 bases, the J end by 7 bases, with 19 bases between. The CDR3 is 15 residues long. CDR3 DNA sequence: TGTGCCAGTAGTACCCCCCATAGCGGTACGTGGACCCAGTACTTC. It yields the protein CASSTPHSGTWTQYF.

The CDR3 reads CASSLSSEAFF. The CDR3 nucleotides read TGTGCCAGCAGCTTATCTTCCGAGGCTTTCTTT. The V and J genes are TRBV7-9 and TRBJ1-1; D remains unclear. The CDR3 loop spans 11 amino acids. The germline V gene has CDR1 SEHNR and CDR2 FQNEAQ (reference sequence). The germline V and J ends were trimmed by 2 bases and 11 bases, with 9 bases remaining between them.

Turning to this clone: This sequence may be a read error, since a much larger clone differs from it by one base. The chain is built from TRBV9 and TRBJ1-2; D may be TRBD1 (5 bases). The CDR3 totals 12 residues. The germline V gene encodes CDR1 SGDLS and CDR2 YYNGEE. The CDR3 DNA reads TGTGCCAGCAGCCCAGGGTTAAATGGCTGCACCTTC. Encoded protein: CASSPGLNGCTF.

This clone was detected only a few times. The chain is built from TRBV6-4 and TRBJ2-3; 13 bases are a match to TRBD2. V shed 3 bases and J 6 bases; nucleotides not matched to a gene: 6. The CDR3 covers 16 residues. CDR1 and CDR2 from the germline V gene are MRHNA and SNTAGT. The CDR3 coding sequence is TGTGCCAGCAGTGAAGACGGGACTAGCGGGAAGGATACGCAGTATTTT. This translates into CASSEDGTSGKDTQYF.

V and J are TRBV20-1 and TRBJ2-7, with a weak D call TRBD1 (6 bases). This CDR3 contains 14 residues. V lost 5 bases and J lost 1, with 15 bases in between. Germline V CDR1 and CDR2: DFQATT, SNEGSKA (reference sequence). The CDR3 coding sequence is TGCAGTGCTGCCGTTGGACAGACGTCCTACGAGCAGTACTTC. It codes for CSAAVGQTSYEQYF.

The CDR3 reads CASSFVTGLDEQFF. The CDR3 bases are TGCGCCAGCAGCTTTGTGACAGGGTTGGATGAGCAGTTCTTC. The rearrangement links TRBV5-1 to TRBJ2-1, with 7 bases matching TRBD1. The length of the CDR3 is 14 residues. Germline V gene data show CDR1 as SGHRS and CDR2 as YFSETQ. J was trimmed by 8 bases and V by 2 bases; bases with no gene match: 7.

This clone was picked up a small number of times. This chain links TRBV6-5 with TRBJ2-3, with 12 bases aligning to TRBD2. The CDR3 runs 16 residues. Germline CDR1 MNHEY, CDR2 SVGAGI. The V segment lost 4 bases and the J segment 1 base; nucleotides outside the gene matches: 3. The CDR3 DNA is TGTGCCAGCAGTTTACTAGCGGGGGGTGGCACAGATACGCAGTATTTT. Its protein product is CASSLLAGGGTDTQYF.

The chain carries TRBV3-1 and TRBJ1-1; D gene ambiguous. The V gene lost 3 bases and the J gene lost 6 bases, with 5 bases spanning the gap. Germline CDR1 and CDR2: LGHDT and YNNKEL (reference sequence). There are 11 residues in the CDR3. CDR3 residues: CASSHDAEAFF. The DNA for the CDR3 is TGTGCCAGCAGCCACGACGCTGAAGCTTTCTTT.

This clone was detected ten times or more. V gene TRBV14 combines with J gene TRBJ2-1; D is undetermined. CDR3 length equals 17 residues. V lost 0 bases, J lost 0 bases, and 12 bases lay in between. The germline CDR1 and CDR2 sequences are SGHDN and FVKESK. Here the CDR3 DNA reads TGTGCCAGCAGCCAAGACGTGGGCCCCCTCTCCTACAATGAGCAGTTCTTC. This codes for CASSQDVGPLSYNEQFF.

Regarding this clone: Compared with germline, one end of the junction differs, possibly owing to a read error. The chain combines TRBV2 with TRBJ1-3; D is ambiguous. From germline, CDR1 is SNHLY and CDR2 FYNNEI. This CDR3 region has 17 residues. CDR3 protein: CASSEGWERDSGNTIYF. CDR3 DNA sequence: TGTGCCAGCAGCGAAGGGTGGGAAAGAGACTCTGGAAACACCATATATTTT.

The chain couples TRBV20-1 to TRBJ2-7, with 8 nucleotides matching TRBD2. Germline-derived CDR1 and CDR2 are DFQATT and SNEGSKA (reference sequence). The CDR3 is made up of 13 amino acids. J lost 4 bases, V lost 5 bases, and 7 bases had no gene match. CDR3 in amino acids: CSAEGGLVYEQYF. DNA of the CDR3: TGCAGTGCTGAAGGGGGACTAGTGTACGAGCAGTACTTC.

Turning to this clone: The conserved closing phenylalanine or tryptophan is absent in this CDR3, likely reflecting a read error. It is unclear where the CDR3 begins or ends on the DNA, so no DNA is shown, and the CDR3 is as TCRdb lists it. The chain joins TRBV5-1 to TRBJ2-1. Germline CDR1 is SGHRS and CDR2 is YFSETQ. The CDR3 totals 14 residues, both ends included. CDR3: CAGSLAAAGGDQLL.

The chain links TRBV12-3 or TRBV12-4 to TRBJ1-2; tentatively, D is TRBD1 (5 bases). V lost 3 bases and J lost 3, with 8 bases in between. This CDR3 region has 13 residues. CDR3 DNA: TGTGCCAGCAGTTTGGGGGTTGACTATGGCTACACCTTC. This encodes CASSLGVDYGYTF.

This clone was counted a single time. The genes are TRBV20-1 and TRBJ1-1; D ambiguous. The CDR3 covers 14 residues. Trimming pared 4 bases from V and 0 bases from J, leaving 12 bases between. The germline V gene encodes CDR1 DFQATT and CDR2 SNEGSKA (reference sequence). The CDR3 DNA sequence: TGCAGTGCTATCCCGTCTTATTTGAACACTGAAGCTTTCTTT. Its protein product is CSAIPSYLNTEAFF.

The sample holds many counts of this clone. The J gene is TRBJ1-2, the V gene TRBV25-1; 7 bases are a match to TRBD1. Germline trimming cut 5 bases from V and 4 bases from J; bases unmatched to any gene: 10. The CDR3 covers 15 residues. In germline, CDR1 is MGHDK, CDR2 SYGVNS. CDR3 amino acids: CASSLRDSGIYGYTF. The CDR3 DNA is TGTGCCAGCAGTTTACGGGACAGTGGAATCTATGGCTACACCTTC.

The gene calls are TRBV5-1 and TRBJ2-2; D unclear. Germline assignment: CDR1 SGHRS and CDR2 YFSETQ. The CDR3 loop spans 15 amino acids. Trimming pared 4 bases from V and 0 bases from J, leaving 10 bases between. In nucleotides, the CDR3 is TGCGCCAGCAGCCCCAGCGCACCGAACACCGGGGAGCTGTTTTTT. Protein sequence: CASSPSAPNTGELFF.

This clone was observed a few times. J is TRBJ2-3 and V is TRBV6-1; D unresolved. The CDR3 is 14 residues long. The V and J ends lost 7 bases and 0 bases respectively, with 11 bases between them. Germline CDR1 is MNHNS and CDR2 is SASEGT. This CDR3 is CASTVGSSTDTQYF. Here the CDR3 DNA reads TGTGCCAGCACGGTCGGGTCTAGCACAGATACGCAGTATTTT.

The rearrangement uses TRBV7-9 and TRBJ2-3; no clear D gene. V was shortened by 2 bases and J by 1 base, with 4 bases between the two germline ends. Per germline, CDR1 SEHNR and CDR2 FQNEAQ (reference sequence). The CDR3 sequence is 13 residues long. In DNA form, the CDR3 reads TGTGCCAGCAGCTTACTGGGCACAGATACGCAGTATTTT. The encoded protein is CASSLLGTDTQYF.